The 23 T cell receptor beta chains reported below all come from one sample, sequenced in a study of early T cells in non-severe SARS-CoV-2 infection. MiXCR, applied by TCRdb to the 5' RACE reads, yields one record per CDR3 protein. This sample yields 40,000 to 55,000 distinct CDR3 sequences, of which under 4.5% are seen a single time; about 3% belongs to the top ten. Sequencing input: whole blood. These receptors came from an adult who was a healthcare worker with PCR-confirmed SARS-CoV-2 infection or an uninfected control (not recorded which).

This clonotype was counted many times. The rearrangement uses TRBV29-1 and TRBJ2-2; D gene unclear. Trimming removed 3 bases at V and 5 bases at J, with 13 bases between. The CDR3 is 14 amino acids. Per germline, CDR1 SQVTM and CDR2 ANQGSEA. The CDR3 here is CSVELGRATGELFF. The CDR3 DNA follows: TGCAGCGTTGAGTTGGGTCGGGCAACCGGGGAGCTGTTTTTT.

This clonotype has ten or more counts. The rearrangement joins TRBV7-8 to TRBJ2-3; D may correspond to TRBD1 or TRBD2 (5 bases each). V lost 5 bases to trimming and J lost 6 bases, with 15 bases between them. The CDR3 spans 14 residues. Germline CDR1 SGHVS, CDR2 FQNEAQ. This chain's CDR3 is CASSPTGLGDTQYF. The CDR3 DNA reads TGTGCCAGCAGCCCAACAGGACTGGGGGATACGCAGTATTTT.

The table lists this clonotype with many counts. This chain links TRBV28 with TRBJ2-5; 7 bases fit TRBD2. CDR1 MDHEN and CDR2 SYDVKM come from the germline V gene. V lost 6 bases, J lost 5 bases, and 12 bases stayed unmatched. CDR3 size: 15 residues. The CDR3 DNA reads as TGTGCCAGCAGCTTGAAGATGGCCGGGAGGGAGACCCAGTACTTC. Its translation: CASSLKMAGRETQYF.

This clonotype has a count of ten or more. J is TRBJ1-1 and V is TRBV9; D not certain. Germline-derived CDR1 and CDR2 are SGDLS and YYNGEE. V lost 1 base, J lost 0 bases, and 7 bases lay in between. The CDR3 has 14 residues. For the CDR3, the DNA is TGTGCCAGCAGCGTACAGCCAATGAACACTGAAGCTTTCTTT. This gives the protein CASSVQPMNTEAFF.

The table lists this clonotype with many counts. The CDR3: CSVEGGTFQGDTQYF. CDR3 sequence (DNA): TGCAGCGTTGAAGGGGGCACTTTTCAAGGAGATACGCAGTATTTT. The chain employs TRBV29-1 and TRBJ2-3, with D perhaps matching TRBD1 (5 bases). The V end lost 1 base, the J end lost 5 bases, and 16 bases lay between the germline ends. This CDR3 spans 15 amino acids. CDR1 is SQVTM and CDR2 is ANQGSEA in the germline V gene.

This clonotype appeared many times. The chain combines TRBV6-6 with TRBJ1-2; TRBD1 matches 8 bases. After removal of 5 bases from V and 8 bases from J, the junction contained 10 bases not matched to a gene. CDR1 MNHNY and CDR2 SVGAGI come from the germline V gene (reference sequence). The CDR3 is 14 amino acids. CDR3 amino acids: CASSRRAGGGGYTF. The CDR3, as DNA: TGTGCCAGCAGTCGAAGGGCAGGGGGCGGAGGCTACACCTTC.

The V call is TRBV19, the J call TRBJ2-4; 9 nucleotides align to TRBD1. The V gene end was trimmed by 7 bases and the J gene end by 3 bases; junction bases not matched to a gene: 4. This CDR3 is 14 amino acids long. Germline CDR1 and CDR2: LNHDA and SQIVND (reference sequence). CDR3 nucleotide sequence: TGTGCCAGTATCCCGACAGGGGGCAAAAACATTCAGTACTTC. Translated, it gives CASIPTGGKNIQYF.

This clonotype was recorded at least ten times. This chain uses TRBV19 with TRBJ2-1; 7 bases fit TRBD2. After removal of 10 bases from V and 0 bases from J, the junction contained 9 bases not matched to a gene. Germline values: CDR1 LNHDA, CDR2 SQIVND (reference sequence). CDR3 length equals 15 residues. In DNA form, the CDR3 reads TGTGCCACTCATGGGGGGGGGAGCTCCTACAATGAGCAGTTCTTC. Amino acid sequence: CATHGGGSSYNEQFF.

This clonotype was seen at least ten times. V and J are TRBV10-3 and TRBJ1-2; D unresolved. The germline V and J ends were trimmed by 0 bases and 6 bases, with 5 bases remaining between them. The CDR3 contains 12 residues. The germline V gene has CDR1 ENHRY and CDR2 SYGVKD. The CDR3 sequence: CAISESMHGYTF. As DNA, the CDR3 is TGTGCCATCAGTGAGTCGATGCATGGCTACACCTTC.

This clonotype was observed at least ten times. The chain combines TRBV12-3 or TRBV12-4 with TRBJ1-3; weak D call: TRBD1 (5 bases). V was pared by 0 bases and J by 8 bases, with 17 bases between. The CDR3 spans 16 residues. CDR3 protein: CASSLALLGTRHTIYF. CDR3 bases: TGTGCCAGCAGTTTAGCGTTGTTAGGGACCCGCCACACCATATATTTT.

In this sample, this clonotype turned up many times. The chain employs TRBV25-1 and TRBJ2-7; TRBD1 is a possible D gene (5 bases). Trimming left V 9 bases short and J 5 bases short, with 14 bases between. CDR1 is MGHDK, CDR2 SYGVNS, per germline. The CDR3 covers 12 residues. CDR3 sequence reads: CASQGFFDEQYF. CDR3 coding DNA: TGTGCCAGTCAGGGTTTCTTCGACGAGCAGTACTTC.

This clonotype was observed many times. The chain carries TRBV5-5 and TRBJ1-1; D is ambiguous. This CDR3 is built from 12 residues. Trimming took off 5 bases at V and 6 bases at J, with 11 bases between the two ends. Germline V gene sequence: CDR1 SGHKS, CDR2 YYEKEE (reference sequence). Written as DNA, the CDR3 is TGTGCCAGCAGTTTAGCGTCGGCTGAAGCTTTCTTT. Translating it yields CASSLASAEAFF.

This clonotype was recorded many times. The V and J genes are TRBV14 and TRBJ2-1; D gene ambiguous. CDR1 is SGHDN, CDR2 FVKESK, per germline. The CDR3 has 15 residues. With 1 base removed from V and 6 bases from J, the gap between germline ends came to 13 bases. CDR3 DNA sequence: TGTGCCAGCAGCCAAGTGCTAATAGGGTTCAATGAGCAGTTCTTC. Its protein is CASSQVLIGFNEQFF.

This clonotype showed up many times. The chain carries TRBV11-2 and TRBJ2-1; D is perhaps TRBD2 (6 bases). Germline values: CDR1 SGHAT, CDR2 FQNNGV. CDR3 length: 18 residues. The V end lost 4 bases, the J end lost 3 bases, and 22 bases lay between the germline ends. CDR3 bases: TGTGCCAGCAGCTCCCCAGGAGGTAGGAGGGCCCGCTACAATGAGCAGTTCTTC. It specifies CASSSPGGRRARYNEQFF.

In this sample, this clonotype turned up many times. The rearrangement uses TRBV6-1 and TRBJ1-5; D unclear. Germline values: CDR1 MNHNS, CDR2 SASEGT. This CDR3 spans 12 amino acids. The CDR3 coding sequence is TGTGCAGGCGGGCTTTTTGGTCAGCCCCAGCATTTT. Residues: CAGGLFGQPQHF.

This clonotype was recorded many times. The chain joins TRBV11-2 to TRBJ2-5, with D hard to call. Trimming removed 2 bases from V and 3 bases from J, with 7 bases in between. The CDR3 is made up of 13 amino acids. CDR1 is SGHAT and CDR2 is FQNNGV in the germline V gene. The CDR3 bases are TGTGCCAGCAGCTTAACGGTAAAAGAGACCCAGTACTTC. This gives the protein CASSLTVKETQYF. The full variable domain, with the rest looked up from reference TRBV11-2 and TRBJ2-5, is EAGVAQSPRYKIIEKRQSVAFWCNPISGHATLYWYQQILGQGPKLLIQFQNNGVVDDSQLPKDRFSAERLKGVDSTLKIQPAKLEDSAVYLCASSLTVKETQYFGPGTRLLVL.

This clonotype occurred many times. The CDR3 nucleotides read TGTGCCACCAGTTTTAAGGGAGAGGGAACCACAGATACGCAGTATTTT. Protein: CATSFKGEGTTDTQYF. The chain links TRBV24-1 to TRBJ2-3; a possible D gene is TRBD2 (5 bases). The germline V gene encodes CDR1 KGHDR and CDR2 SFDVKD. The CDR3 is made up of 16 amino acids. The V end lost 6 bases, the J end lost 2 bases, and 17 bases lay between the germline ends.

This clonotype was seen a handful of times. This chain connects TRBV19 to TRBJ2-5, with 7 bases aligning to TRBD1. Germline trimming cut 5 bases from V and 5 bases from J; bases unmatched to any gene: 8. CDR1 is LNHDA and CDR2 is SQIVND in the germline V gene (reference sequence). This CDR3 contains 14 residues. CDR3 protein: CASSSTTGPETQYF. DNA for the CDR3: TGTGCCAGTAGTTCAACGACAGGGCCGGAGACCCAGTACTTC.

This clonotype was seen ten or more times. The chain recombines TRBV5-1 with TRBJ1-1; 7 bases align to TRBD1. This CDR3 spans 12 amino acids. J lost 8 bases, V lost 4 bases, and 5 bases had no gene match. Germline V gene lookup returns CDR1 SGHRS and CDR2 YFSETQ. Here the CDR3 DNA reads TGCGCCAGCAGCACAGGACAGGTGGAAGCTTTCTTT. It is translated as CASSTGQVEAFF.

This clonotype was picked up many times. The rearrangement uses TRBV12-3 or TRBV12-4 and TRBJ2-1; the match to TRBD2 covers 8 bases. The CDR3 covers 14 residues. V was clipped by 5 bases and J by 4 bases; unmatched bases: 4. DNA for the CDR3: TGTGCCAGCAGTATCCAGCGGGAGTACAATGAGCAGTTCTTC. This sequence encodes CASSIQREYNEQFF.

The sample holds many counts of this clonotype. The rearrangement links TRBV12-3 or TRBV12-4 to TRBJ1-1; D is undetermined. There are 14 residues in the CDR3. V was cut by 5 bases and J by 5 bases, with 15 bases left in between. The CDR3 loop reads CASSPRAVITEAFF. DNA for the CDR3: TGTGCCAGCAGTCCGCGGGCAGTAATTACTGAAGCTTTCTTT.

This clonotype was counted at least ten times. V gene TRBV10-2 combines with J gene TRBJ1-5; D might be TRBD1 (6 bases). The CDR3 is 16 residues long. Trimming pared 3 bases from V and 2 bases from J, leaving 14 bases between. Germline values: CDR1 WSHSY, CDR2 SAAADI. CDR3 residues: CASSEVNRAGNQPQHF. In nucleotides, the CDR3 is TGCGCCAGCAGTGAAGTTAACAGGGCGGGCAATCAGCCCCAGCATTTT.

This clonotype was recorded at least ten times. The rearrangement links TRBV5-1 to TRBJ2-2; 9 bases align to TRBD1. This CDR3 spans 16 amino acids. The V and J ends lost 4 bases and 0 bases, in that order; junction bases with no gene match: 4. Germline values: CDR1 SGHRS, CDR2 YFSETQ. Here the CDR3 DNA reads TGCGCCAGCAGCCAAACAGGGGGCTCGAACACCGGGGAGCTGTTTTTT. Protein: CASSQTGGSNTGELFF.